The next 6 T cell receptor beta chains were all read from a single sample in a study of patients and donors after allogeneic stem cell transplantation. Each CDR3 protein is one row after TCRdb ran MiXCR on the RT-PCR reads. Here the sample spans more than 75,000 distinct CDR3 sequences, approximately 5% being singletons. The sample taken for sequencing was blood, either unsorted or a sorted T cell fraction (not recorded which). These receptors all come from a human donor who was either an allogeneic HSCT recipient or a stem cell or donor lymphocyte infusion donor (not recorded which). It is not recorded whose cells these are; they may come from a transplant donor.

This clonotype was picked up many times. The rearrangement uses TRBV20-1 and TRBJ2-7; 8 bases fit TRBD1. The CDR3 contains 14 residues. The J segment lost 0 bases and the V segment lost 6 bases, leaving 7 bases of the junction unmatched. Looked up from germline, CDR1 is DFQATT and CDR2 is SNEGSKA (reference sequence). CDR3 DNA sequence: TGCAGTGCAGACAGGGGCTGGAGCTCCTACGAGCAGTACTTC. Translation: CSADRGWSSYEQYF.

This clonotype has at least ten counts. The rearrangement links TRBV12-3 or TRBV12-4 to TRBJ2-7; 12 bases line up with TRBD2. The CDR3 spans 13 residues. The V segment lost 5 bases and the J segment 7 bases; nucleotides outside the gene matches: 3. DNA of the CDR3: TGTGCCAGCAGTGCTGGACTAGCGGGAGAGCAGTACTTC. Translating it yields CASSAGLAGEQYF.

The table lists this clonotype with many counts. CDR3 sequence (DNA): TGTGCCAGCAGTTTTATGAAGAACACTGAAGCTTTCTTT. It translates to CASSFMKNTEAFF. V gene TRBV27 combines with J gene TRBJ1-1; D gene ambiguous. CDR1 is MNHEY, CDR2 SMNVEV, per germline (reference sequence). V lost 3 bases, J lost 1 base, and 6 bases lay in between. The CDR3 runs to 13 residues.

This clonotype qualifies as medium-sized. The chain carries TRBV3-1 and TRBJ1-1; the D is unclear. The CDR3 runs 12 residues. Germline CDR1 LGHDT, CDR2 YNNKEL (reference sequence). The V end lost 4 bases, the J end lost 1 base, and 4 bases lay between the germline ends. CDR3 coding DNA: TGTGCCAGCAGCCGAGGGAACACTGAAGCTTTCTTT. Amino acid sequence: CASSRGNTEAFF.

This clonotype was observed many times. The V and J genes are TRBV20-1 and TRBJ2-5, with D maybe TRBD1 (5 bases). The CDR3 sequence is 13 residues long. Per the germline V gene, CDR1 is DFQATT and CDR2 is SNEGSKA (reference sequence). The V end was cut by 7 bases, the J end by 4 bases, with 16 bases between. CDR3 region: CSVADRTPETQYF. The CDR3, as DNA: TGCAGTGTCGCAGACAGAACTCCAGAGACCCAGTACTTC.

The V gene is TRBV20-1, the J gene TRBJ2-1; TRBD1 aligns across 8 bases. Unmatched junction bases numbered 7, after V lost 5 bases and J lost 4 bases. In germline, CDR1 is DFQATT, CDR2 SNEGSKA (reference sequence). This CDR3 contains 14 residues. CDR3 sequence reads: CSAHTGGEYNEQFF. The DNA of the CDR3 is TGCAGTGCTCATACAGGGGGAGAATACAATGAGCAGTTCTTC.